The next 6 T cell receptor beta chains were all read from a single sample in a study of T cells in localized non-small cell lung cancer. Assay: immunoSEQ multiplex PCR; the TCRdb copy retains only in-frame clones and omits some. The data hold roughly 66,000 clones, with 85% to 90% observed a single time. Sequences were derived from peripheral blood, sampled before any cancer treatment. The origin of the receptors is a woman aged 35-75 years with stage I lung adenocarcinoma.

This clone was detected only once. J is TRBJ2-5 and V is TRBV29-1, with TRBD1 matching over 9 bases. The CDR3 runs to 16 residues. The V and J ends lost 3 bases and 1 base, in that order; junction bases with no gene match: 9. Germline lookup yields CDR1 SQVTM and CDR2 ANQGSEA. CDR3 loop: CSVDLPGQGTQETQYF. The CDR3 region has the DNA TGCAGCGTTGACCTCCCAGGACAGGGGACCCAAGAGACCCAGTACTTC.

V usage is TRBV4-1 and J usage is TRBJ2-5; D may be TRBD1 (5 bases). Trimming took off 5 bases at V and 4 bases at J, with 17 bases between the two ends. Germline V gene lookup returns CDR1 MGHRA and CDR2 YSYEKL. The CDR3 spans 15 residues. CDR3: CASSANRNPLETQYF. As DNA, the CDR3 is TGCGCCAGCAGCGCGAACAGGAACCCCCTAGAGACCCAGTACTTC.

The genes are TRBV20-1 and TRBJ1-5; D remains ambiguous. Germline V gene data show CDR1 as DFQATT and CDR2 as SNEGSKA (reference sequence). This CDR3 has 11 amino acids. V was pared by 6 bases and J by 7 bases, with 10 bases between. Here the CDR3 DNA reads TGCAGTGCCGCCGAAGGACAGCCCCAGCATTTT. It translates to CSAAEGQPQHF.

The chain carries TRBV4-3 and TRBJ2-6; D ambiguous. Germline CDR1 is LGHNA and CDR2 is YSLEER. CDR3 length: 14 amino acids. Trimming removed 0 bases from V and 2 bases from J, with 2 bases in between. The CDR3 spells CASSQEAGANVLTF. CDR3 nucleotides: TGCGCCAGCAGCCAAGAGGCTGGGGCCAACGTCCTGACTTTC.

The rearrangement links TRBV28 to TRBJ2-1; TRBD2 agrees at 7 bases. The germline gives CDR1 MDHEN, CDR2 SYDVKM. The CDR3 spans 16 residues. J was trimmed by 1 base and V by 6 bases; bases with no gene match: 9. The chain's CDR3 is CASSPAGGRSYNEQFF. The DNA of the CDR3 is TGTGCCAGCAGCCCTGCGGGCGGGAGATCCTACAATGAGCAGTTCTTC.

V usage is TRBV9 and J usage is TRBJ1-1; TRBD1 aligns across 10 bases. Unmatched junction bases numbered 8, after V lost 0 bases and J lost 0 bases. The CDR3 covers 18 residues. The germline V gene encodes CDR1 SGDLS and CDR2 YYNGEE. DNA of the CDR3: TGTGCCAGCAGCGTAGTACCGGGACAGGGGAATTTGAACACTGAAGCTTTCTTT. It translates to CASSVVPGQGNLNTEAFF.